The rows below give T cell receptor beta chains drawn from one sample of a study of blood T cell repertoires in COVID-19. Profiled with immunoSEQ multiplex PCR; TCRdb holds only in-frame clones, not every one. The profile shows tens of thousands of clones, 70% to 90% of them singletons. The sample comprised peripheral blood. These receptors were taken from a man in his sixties with acute or convalescent COVID-19. The CDR3 runs from the conserved cysteine through the conserved F or W. The D gene is left open where the match is weak. Not every row has a clone size; where given, it reads once, few, many or a size class.

DNA,CDR3,size,V,J,D
TGTGCCAGCAGTCTTAGCGGGGCCAGCACAGATACGCAGTATTTT,CASSLSGASTDTQYF,-,TRBV6-4,TRBJ2-3,TRBD2
TGTGCCAGCAGCCCCCGAGCGGGACGGGATGGCTACACCTTC,CASSPRAGRDGYTF,-,TRBV11-2,TRBJ1-2,-
TGTGCCAGCAGTCGGAGGCAAAATCAGCCCCAGCATTTT,CASSRRQNQPQHF,once,TRBV2,TRBJ1-5,-
TGTGCCAGCCTGGTCGGGACAGGGCACAGTCAGCCCCAGCATTTT,CASLVGTGHSQPQHF,once,TRBV6-6,TRBJ1-5,TRBD1
TGTGCCAGCAGCGTAGGGGTGCCCCAGAGGACTGAAGCTTTCTTT,CASSVGVPQRTEAFF,-,TRBV9,TRBJ1-1,-
TGTGCCAGTAGTGCCCGGGACTTCAATCAGCCCCAGCATTTT,CASSARDFNQPQHF,-,TRBV19,TRBJ1-5,-
TGCGCCAGCAGCCAAGAAGGGGCGGGGGGAGGCGAAGCTTTCTTT,CASSQEGAGGGEAFF,-,TRBV4-1,TRBJ1-1,-
TGTGCCAGTAGTTTGACAACAGGGGGCACTGAAGCTTTCTTT,CASSLTTGGTEAFF,once,TRBV19,TRBJ1-1,TRBD1
TGTGCCACCAGTGATACCGGGACTAGCAATAATGAGCAGTTCTTC,CATSDTGTSNNEQFF,-,TRBV24-1,TRBJ2-1,TRBD2
TGTGCCAGCACCCAATCAGAAGGAAACACCATATATTTT,CASTQSEGNTIYF,-,TRBV5-4,TRBJ1-3,-
TGTGCCAGCAGCTCCCTACAGGGGGCCAACTATGGCTACACCTTC,CASSSLQGANYGYTF,-,TRBV7-9,TRBJ1-2,TRBD1
TGTGCCACGGCGGGACTGGGTATTTCTGGCTACACCTTC,CATAGLGISGYTF,few,TRBV10-3,TRBJ1-2,-